Listed below are T cell receptor beta chains from one sample, sequenced in a study of tumor-infiltrating lymphocytes in primary liver carcinoma. One entry per CDR3 protein, called by TCRdb with MiXCR from the multiplex PCR reads. The sample yields more than 100,000 distinct CDR3 sequences, 65% seen once. The specimen was liver tumor tissue from sampling region 1. These receptor sequences come from a woman aged 55-70 years with primary liver carcinoma and hepatitis B virus infection. CDR3s include the opening cysteine and the closing phenylalanine or tryptophan. The order of the fields is D gene, J gene, V gene, clone size, CDR3 DNA, CDR3 protein. The D gene is left open where the match is weak. A clone size is listed for some rows: how often the clone was seen (once, few, many), or a class if it is expanded.

D: TRBD2
J: TRBJ2-3
V: TRBV6-1
size: many
DNA: TGTGCCAGCAGTGGGACTAGCGGGAGGCGGTCAGATACGCAGTATTTT
CDR3: CASSGTSGRRSDTQYF

D: -
J: TRBJ1-5
V: TRBV19
size: -
DNA: TGTGCCAGTAGTATGGCGGGGCTTCAGCCCCAGCATTTT
CDR3: CASSMAGLQPQHF

D: TRBD2
J: TRBJ2-3
V: TRBV4-1
size: -
DNA: TGCGCCAGCAGCCAAGACTCACCGGGAGGGAGCACAGATGCGCAGTATTTT
CDR3: CASSQDSPGGSTDAQYF

D: -
J: TRBJ1-3
V: TRBV18
size: -
DNA: TGTGCCAGCTCACCGAGGACGGGAGACTCTGGAAACACCATATATTTT
CDR3: CASSPRTGDSGNTIYF

D: -
J: TRBJ2-3
V: TRBV6-1
size: few
DNA: TGTGCCAGCAGTTCCCCGGGCCACACAGATACGCAGTATTTT
CDR3: CASSSPGHTDTQYF

D: TRBD2
J: TRBJ2-1
V: TRBV7-9
size: many
DNA: TGTGCCAGCAGCGGGACTAGCGGGAGCGCGTACAATGAGCAGTTCTTC
CDR3: CASSGTSGSAYNEQFF

D: -
J: TRBJ2-7
V: TRBV12-3/TRBV12-4
size: -
DNA: TGTGCCAGCAGTTCACAGACCTACGCGCAGTACTTC
CDR3: CASSSQTYAQYF

D: TRBD2
J: TRBJ2-7
V: TRBV11-2
size: -
DNA: TGTGCCAGCAGCTTAGGCCTTGGACTAGCGGGGGCCGACAAGTACTTC
CDR3: CASSLGLGLAGADKYF

D: -
J: TRBJ2-3
V: TRBV30
size: few
DNA: TGTGCCTCACACTACGGGGACCCTAGCACAGATACGCAGTATTTT
CDR3: CASHYGDPSTDTQYF

D: -
J: TRBJ1-1
V: TRBV11-2
size: -
DNA: TGTGCCAGCAGCTTATTGGGGAACAGTGAAGCTTTCTTT
CDR3: CASSLLGNSEAFF

D: -
J: TRBJ2-3
V: TRBV12-3/TRBV12-4
size: few
DNA: TGTGCCAGCATTTCCCTTGGGGATACGCAGTATTTT
CDR3: CASISLGDTQYF

D: -
J: TRBJ2-1
V: TRBV5-4
size: many
DNA: TGTGCCAGCAGCGGCTCAAAGAATGAGCAGTTCTTC
CDR3: CASSGSKNEQFF

D: -
J: TRBJ1-1
V: TRBV10-2
size: -
DNA: TGCGCCAGCAGTGAGCAGGGGATGAACACCGAAGCTCTCTTT
CDR3: CASSEQGMNTEALF

D: -
J: TRBJ1-3
V: TRBV30
size: few
DNA: TGTGCCTGGAGTCTCGGGGTCGGTGGAAACACCATATATTTT
CDR3: CAWSLGVGGNTIYF

D: TRBD2
J: TRBJ2-7
V: TRBV6-5
size: many
DNA: TGTGCCAGCAGCAAAACTAGCGGAAGCTCCTACGAGCAGTACTTC
CDR3: CASSKTSGSSYEQYF

D: TRBD1
J: TRBJ2-5
V: TRBV5-1
size: -
DNA: TGCGCCAGCCATTGGACAGGGAGGTTTAAGGAGACCCAGTACTTC
CDR3: CASHWTGRFKETQYF

D: -
J: TRBJ1-4
V: TRBV11-2
size: many
DNA: TGTGCCAGCAGCTTAGACCACGCCACGGGGGGGAAACTGTTTTTT
CDR3: CASSLDHATGGKLFF

D: -
J: TRBJ2-7
V: TRBV21-1
size: -
DNA: TGTGCCAGCAGCCCCCGGGAGGTCTCCTACGAGCAGTACTTC
CDR3: CASSPREVSYEQYF

D: -
J: TRBJ2-7
V: TRBV30
size: many
DNA: TGTGCCTGGAGTATAACAGGAGAGCAGTACTTC
CDR3: CAWSITGEQYF

D: -
J: TRBJ2-7
V: TRBV29-1
size: many
DNA: TGCAGCGTTTGGGGGACCTCCTACGAGCAGTACTTC
CDR3: CSVWGTSYEQYF

D: TRBD2
J: TRBJ2-1
V: TRBV19
size: -
DNA: TGTGCCAGTAGCGGCGGGAGAGGGACCTCCTACAATGAGCAGTTCTTC
CDR3: CASSGGRGTSYNEQFF

D: -
J: TRBJ2-3
V: TRBV11-2
size: -
DNA: TGTGCCAGCTGGATACTTAGGGCAGATACGCAGTATTTT
CDR3: CASWILRADTQYF

D: -
J: TRBJ2-4
V: TRBV11-2
size: many
DNA: TGTGCCAGCAGCGCCGGAGTTAACAAAAACATTCAGTACTTC
CDR3: CASSAGVNKNIQYF

D: -
J: TRBJ2-3
V: TRBV11-2
size: -
DNA: TGTGCCACCAGCTTAGTTAACTACACAGATACGCAGTATTTT
CDR3: CATSLVNYTDTQYF

D: -
J: TRBJ2-7
V: TRBV7-9
size: -
DNA: TGTGCCAGCAGCCGACACGGAATATCCACCTACGAGCAGTACTTC
CDR3: CASSRHGISTYEQYF

D: -
J: TRBJ2-6
V: TRBV28
size: few
DNA: TGTGCCAGCAGCCCTGGGACATCCTCTCGGCGTGGGGCCAACGTCCTGACTTTC
CDR3: CASSPGTSSRRGANVLTF

D: -
J: TRBJ1-1
V: TRBV7-9
size: few
DNA: TGTGCCAGTAGACTGTCGGGGTACACTGAAGCTTTCTTT
CDR3: CASRLSGYTEAFF

D: -
J: TRBJ2-7
V: TRBV11-2
size: -
DNA: TGTGCCAGCAGCCTGAGCGAGAGGGCCTCTAGAGGGCAGTACTTC
CDR3: CASSLSERASRGQYF

D: -
J: TRBJ2-7
V: TRBV12-3/TRBV12-4
size: once
DNA: TGTGCCAGCAGCTTCCGGTATAGCGTTGCCTACGAGCAGTACTTC
CDR3: CASSFRYSVAYEQYF

D: -
J: TRBJ1-2
V: TRBV28
size: -
DNA: TGTACTAGCAATTTACCCCGACCTCCTTATGGCTACACCTTC
CDR3: CTSNLPRPPYGYTF

D: TRBD2
J: TRBJ2-1
V: TRBV20-1
size: -
DNA: TGCAGTGCTAGTGGTTTCATTGCGGAGGGACTAGCGAATTCTCCCTACAATGAGCAGTTCTTC
CDR3: CSASGFIAEGLANSPYNEQFF

D: -
J: TRBJ2-5
V: TRBV1
size: -
DNA: TGCACCGGCAGCCAAGGGTGGGCTAACCATGGAGAGACCCAGTACTTT
CDR3: CTGSQGWANHGETQYF

D: -
J: TRBJ1-6
V: TRBV10-2
size: many
DNA: TGCGCCAGCGGGGAGACCGTATCGGGATCACCCCTCCACTTT
CDR3: CASGETVSGSPLHF

D: TRBD1
J: TRBJ1-5
V: TRBV14
size: -
DNA: TGTGCCAGCAGCCAACTCCGCGGGACAGGGCCGAAAGAGGCCCAGCATTTT
CDR3: CASSQLRGTGPKEAQHF

D: -
J: TRBJ1-1
V: TRBV11-2
size: -
DNA: TGTGCCAGCAGCTTGGTATGGGTTAGTTGGGTCACTGAAGCTCTCTTT
CDR3: CASSLVWVSWVTEALF

D: -
J: TRBJ1-6
V: TRBV11-2
size: -
DNA: TGTACCAACAGCTTAGAGCCGGGTTCACCTCTCCACTTT
CDR3: CTNSLEPGSPLHF

D: -
J: TRBJ2-1
V: TRBV7-9
size: few
DNA: TGTGCCAGCAGCTTAGGGGTCCGGGGGAGCTCCTACAATGAGCAGTTCTTC
CDR3: CASSLGVRGSSYNEQFF

D: TRBD2
J: TRBJ2-5
V: TRBV4-1
size: medium-sized
DNA: TGCGCCAGCAGCCAAGGGGGACTAGCGGGGCTACAAGAGACCCAGTACTTC
CDR3: CASSQGGLAGLQETQYF

D: -
J: TRBJ2-3
V: TRBV12-3/TRBV12-4
size: -
DNA: TGTGTCAGCAGTTTAGCCCCGGGTGTCGCAGATACGCAGTATTTT
CDR3: CVSSLAPGVADTQYF

D: -
J: TRBJ2-7
V: TRBV4-1
size: many
DNA: TGCGCCAGCAGCCCCATGTGGCGGGCCTACGAGCAGTACTTC
CDR3: CASSPMWRAYEQYF

D: -
J: TRBJ1-5
V: TRBV6-1
size: -
DNA: TGTGCTAGCAGTAAGGACAATCAGCCCCATCATTTT
CDR3: CASSKDNQPHHF

D: TRBD2
J: TRBJ2-2
V: TRBV11-2
size: -
DNA: TGTGCCAGCATCTCCCTACTAGCGGATAACACCGGGGGGCTGTTTTTT
CDR3: CASISLLADNTGGLFF

D: TRBD1
J: TRBJ1-4
V: TRBV29-1
size: few
DNA: TGTAGCGGTATGACAGGGGCTAATGAAAAACTGTTTTTT
CDR3: CSGMTGANEKLFF

D: -
J: TRBJ2-2
V: TRBV29-1
size: many
DNA: TGCAGCGTTGAAGAGGTTAAAACCGGGGAGCTGTTTTTT
CDR3: CSVEEVKTGELFF

D: TRBD2
J: TRBJ2-5
V: TRBV11-2
size: many
DNA: TGTGCCAGCAGCTTAGTGGGGACTAGCGGAGGCGGGGAGACCCAGTACTTC
CDR3: CASSLVGTSGGGETQYF